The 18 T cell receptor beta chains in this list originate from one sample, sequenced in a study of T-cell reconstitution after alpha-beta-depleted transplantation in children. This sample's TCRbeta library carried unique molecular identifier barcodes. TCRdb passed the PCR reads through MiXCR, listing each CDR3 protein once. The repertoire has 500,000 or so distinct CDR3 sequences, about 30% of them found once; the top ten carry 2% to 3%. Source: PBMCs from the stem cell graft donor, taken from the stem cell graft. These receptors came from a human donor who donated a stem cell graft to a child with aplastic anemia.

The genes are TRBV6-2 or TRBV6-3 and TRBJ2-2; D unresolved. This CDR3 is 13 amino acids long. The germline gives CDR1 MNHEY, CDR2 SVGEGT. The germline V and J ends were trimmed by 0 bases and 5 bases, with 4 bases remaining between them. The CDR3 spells CASSYSRTGELFF. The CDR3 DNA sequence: TGTGCCAGCAGTTACTCGCGTACCGGGGAGCTGTTTTTT.

The CDR3 DNA reads as TGTGCCAGCAAACCCGGACAGGGAGATCAGCCCCAGCATTTT. Protein product: CASKPGQGDQPQHF. This chain connects TRBV12-3 or TRBV12-4 to TRBJ1-5, with TRBD1 identical over 8 bases. The CDR3 is 14 amino acids. Trimming at V came to 7 bases and at J to 5 bases, leaving 7 bases not matched to a gene.

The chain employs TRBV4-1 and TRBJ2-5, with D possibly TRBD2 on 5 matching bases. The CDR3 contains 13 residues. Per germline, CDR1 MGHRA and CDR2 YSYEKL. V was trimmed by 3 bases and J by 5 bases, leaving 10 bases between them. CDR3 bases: TGCGCCAGCAGCCAGGACTCGCTGGAGACCCAGTACTTC. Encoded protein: CASSQDSLETQYF.

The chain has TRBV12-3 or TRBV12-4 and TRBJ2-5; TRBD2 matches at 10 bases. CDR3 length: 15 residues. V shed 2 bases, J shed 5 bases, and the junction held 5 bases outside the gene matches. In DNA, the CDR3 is TGTGCCAGCAGTTTACCACTAGCGGGAAGGGAGACCCAGTACTTC. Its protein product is CASSLPLAGRETQYF.

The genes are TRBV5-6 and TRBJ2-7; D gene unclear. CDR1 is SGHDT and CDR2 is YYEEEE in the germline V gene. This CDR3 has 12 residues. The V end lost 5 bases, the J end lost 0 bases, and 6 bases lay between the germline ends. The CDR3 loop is CASRRASYEQYV. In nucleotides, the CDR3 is TGTGCCAGCAGACGGGCCTCCTACGAGCAGTACGTC.

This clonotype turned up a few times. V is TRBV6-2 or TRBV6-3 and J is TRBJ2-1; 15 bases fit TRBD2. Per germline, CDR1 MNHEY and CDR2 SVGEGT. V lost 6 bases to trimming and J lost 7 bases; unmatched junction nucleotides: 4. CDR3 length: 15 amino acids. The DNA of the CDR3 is TGTGCCAGCAGGACCGGGACTAGCGGGAGGAATGAGCAGTTCTTC. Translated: CASRTGTSGRNEQFF.

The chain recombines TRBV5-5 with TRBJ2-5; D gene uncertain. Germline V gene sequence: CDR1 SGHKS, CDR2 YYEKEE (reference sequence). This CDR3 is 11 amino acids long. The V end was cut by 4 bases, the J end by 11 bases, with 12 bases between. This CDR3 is CASSGDRAQYF. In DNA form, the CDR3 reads TGTGCCAGCAGCGGCGATCGGGCACAGTACTTC.

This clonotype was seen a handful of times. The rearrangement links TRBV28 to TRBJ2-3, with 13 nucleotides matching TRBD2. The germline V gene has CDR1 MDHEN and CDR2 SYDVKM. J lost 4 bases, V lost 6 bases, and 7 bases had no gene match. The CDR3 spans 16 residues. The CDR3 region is CASSTGLAGVPDTQYF. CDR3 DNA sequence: TGTGCCAGCAGCACCGGACTAGCGGGAGTGCCAGATACGCAGTATTTT. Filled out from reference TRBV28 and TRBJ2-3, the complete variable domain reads DVKVTQSSRYLVKRTGEKVFLECVQDMDHENMFWYRQDPGLGLRLIYFSYDVKMKEKGDIPEGYSVSREKKERFSLILESASTNQTSMYLCASSTGLAGVPDTQYFGPGTRLTVL.

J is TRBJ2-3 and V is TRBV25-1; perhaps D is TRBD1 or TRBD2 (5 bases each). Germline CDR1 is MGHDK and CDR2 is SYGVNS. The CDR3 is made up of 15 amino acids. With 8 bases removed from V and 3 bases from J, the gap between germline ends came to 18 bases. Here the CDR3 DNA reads TGTGCCAGCCTGCGACCCGGGGACCCAACAGATACGCAGTATTTT. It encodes CASLRPGDPTDTQYF.

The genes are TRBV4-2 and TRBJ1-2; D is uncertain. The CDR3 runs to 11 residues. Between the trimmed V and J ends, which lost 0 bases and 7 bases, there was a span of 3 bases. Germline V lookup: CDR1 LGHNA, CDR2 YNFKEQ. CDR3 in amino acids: CASSQEGGYTF. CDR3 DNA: TGTGCCAGCAGCCAAGAGGGTGGCTACACCTTC.

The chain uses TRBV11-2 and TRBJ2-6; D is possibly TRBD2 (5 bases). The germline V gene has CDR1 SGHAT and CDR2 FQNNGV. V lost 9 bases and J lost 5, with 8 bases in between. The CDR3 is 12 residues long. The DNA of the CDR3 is TGTGCCAGTACTAGGCGGGCCAACGTCCTGACTTTC. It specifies CASTRRANVLTF.

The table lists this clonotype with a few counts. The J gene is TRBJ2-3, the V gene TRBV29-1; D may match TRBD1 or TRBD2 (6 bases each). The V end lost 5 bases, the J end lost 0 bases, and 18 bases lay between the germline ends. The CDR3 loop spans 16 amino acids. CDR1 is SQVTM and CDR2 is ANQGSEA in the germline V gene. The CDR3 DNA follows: TGCAGCGTTAAACTCGGGGGCCTTTCTAGCACAGATACGCAGTATTTT. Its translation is CSVKLGGLSSTDTQYF.

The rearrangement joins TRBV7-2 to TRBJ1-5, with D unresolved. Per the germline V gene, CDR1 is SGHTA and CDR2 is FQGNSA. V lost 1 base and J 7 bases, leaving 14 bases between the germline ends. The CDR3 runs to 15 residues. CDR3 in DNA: TGTGCCAGCAGCTTAGGTAGCCAGACGACGCAGCCCCAGCATTTT. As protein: CASSLGSQTTQPQHF. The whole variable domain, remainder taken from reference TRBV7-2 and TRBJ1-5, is GAGVSQSPSNKVTEKGKDVELRCDPISGHTALYWYRQSLGQGLEFLIYFQGNSAPDKSGLPSDRFSAERTGGSVSTLTIQRTQQEDSAVYLCASSLGSQTTQPQHFGDGTRLSIL.

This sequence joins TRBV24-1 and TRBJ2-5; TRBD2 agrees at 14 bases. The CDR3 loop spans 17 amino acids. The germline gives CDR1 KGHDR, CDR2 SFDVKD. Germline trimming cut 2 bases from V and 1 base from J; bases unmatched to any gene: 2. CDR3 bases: TGTGCCACCAGTGATTGGGGGACTAGCGGGAGCCAAGAGACCCAGTACTTC. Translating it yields CATSDWGTSGSQETQYF.

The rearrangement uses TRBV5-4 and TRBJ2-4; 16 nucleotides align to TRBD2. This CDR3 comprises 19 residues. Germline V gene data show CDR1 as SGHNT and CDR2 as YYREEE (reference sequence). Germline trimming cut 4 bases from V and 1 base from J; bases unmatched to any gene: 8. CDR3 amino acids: CASSLGTSGRASAKNIQYF. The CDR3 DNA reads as TGTGCCAGCAGCCTGGGGACTAGCGGGAGGGCTTCGGCCAAAAACATTCAGTACTTC.

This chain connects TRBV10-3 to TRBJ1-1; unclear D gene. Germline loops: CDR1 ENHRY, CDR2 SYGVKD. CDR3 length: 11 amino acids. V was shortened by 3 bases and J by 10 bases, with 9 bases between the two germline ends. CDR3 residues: CAISDYGGAFF. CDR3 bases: TGTGCCATCAGTGATTACGGCGGAGCTTTCTTT.

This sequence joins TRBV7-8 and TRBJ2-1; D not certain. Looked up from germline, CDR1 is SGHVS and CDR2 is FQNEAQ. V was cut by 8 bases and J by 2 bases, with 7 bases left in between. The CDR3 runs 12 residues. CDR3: CASVTAYNEQFF. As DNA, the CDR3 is TGTGCCAGCGTAACTGCCTACAATGAGCAGTTCTTC.

The CDR3: CAWSVQYNEQFF. Here the CDR3 DNA reads TGTGCCTGGAGTGTACAGTACAATGAGCAGTTCTTC. The chain is built from TRBV30 and TRBJ2-1; D is unresolved. Trimming took off 0 bases at V and 4 bases at J, with 4 bases between the two ends. The CDR3 contains 12 residues. Per germline, CDR1 GTSNPN and CDR2 SVGIG (reference sequence).